What follows are 7 T cell receptor beta chains derived from one specimen sequenced in a study of blood T cell repertoires in COVID-19. Here immunoSEQ multiplex PCR was the method, and the copy in TCRdb shows in-frame clones only, minus some. This sample carries roughly 250,000 clones, about 93% of them seen once, and the ten largest clones take 1.9%. Sequencing was carried out using PBMCs or T cells enriched from blood (not recorded which). These receptors were collected from a woman between 18 and 29 years old who had recovered from COVID-19.

The chain links TRBV10-3 to TRBJ1-2; 12 positions agree with TRBD1. The CDR3 contains 14 residues. Germline CDR1 reads ENHRY; CDR2 reads SYGVKD. The CDR3 nucleotides are TGTGCAACGGGGACAGGGGGCGATAACTATGGCTACACCTTC. As protein: CATGTGGDNYGYTF.

The chain has TRBV6-5 and TRBJ1-1; D is perhaps TRBD1 (6 bases). V lost 10 bases, J lost 4 bases, and 13 bases lay in between. Germline CDR1 reads MNHEY; CDR2 reads SVGAGI. This CDR3 comprises 12 residues. CDR3 bases: TGTGCCACGCAGGGGTCCGGCACTGAAGCTTTCTTT. Translating gives CATQGSGTEAFF.

This chain links TRBV19 with TRBJ1-4, with unresolved D. Trimming removed 3 bases at V and 0 bases at J, with 8 bases between. The CDR3 contains 15 residues. Germline loops: CDR1 LNHDA, CDR2 SQIVND (reference sequence). The CDR3 region has the DNA TGTGCCAGTAGTATTGGAGGAACAACTAATGAAAAACTGTTTTTT. Its protein product is CASSIGGTTNEKLFF.

The rearrangement joins TRBV29-1 to TRBJ1-1; unclear D gene. This CDR3 has 13 residues. V was cut by 4 bases and J by 1 base, with 10 bases left in between. Germline V lookup: CDR1 SQVTM, CDR2 ANQGSEA. The CDR3 DNA reads TGCAGCGTTGGAACAGACAAGAACACTGAAGCTTTCTTT. Amino acids: CSVGTDKNTEAFF.

This chain connects TRBV3-1 (or the pseudogene TRBV3-2) to TRBJ1-2, with no clear D. The V and J ends lost 0 bases and 4 bases respectively, with 9 bases between them. The length of the CDR3 is 14 residues. Germline assignment: CDR1 LGHDT and CDR2 YNNKEL (reference sequence). The CDR3: CASSQDPVSYGYTF. The CDR3 DNA is TGTGCCAGCAGCCAAGACCCGGTTTCCTATGGCTACACCTTC.

The chain recombines TRBV6-5 with TRBJ1-4; 9 bases are shared with TRBD1. The CDR3 runs 14 residues. Germline loops: CDR1 MNHEY, CDR2 SVGAGI. J was trimmed by 10 bases and V by 6 bases; bases with no gene match: 9. Here the CDR3 reads CASRKPGQGAKLFF. Written as DNA, the CDR3 is TGTGCCAGCAGGAAACCGGGACAGGGCGCAAAACTGTTTTTT.

This chain uses TRBV28 with TRBJ2-4, with TRBD2 matching over 11 bases. V shed 7 bases, J shed 0 bases, and the junction held 20 bases outside the gene matches. The CDR3 length is 21 residues. The germline V gene encodes CDR1 MDHEN and CDR2 SYDVKM. The CDR3 protein is CASTPRLAGGSRPLAKNIQYF. The CDR3 DNA sequence: TGTGCCAGCACCCCCCGGCTAGCGGGGGGCTCCCGGCCGTTAGCCAAAAACATTCAGTACTTC.